This T cell receptor (beta chain) came from a study of CD8+ T cells in alopecia areata (dated by TCRdb to the late 2010s). For the wider study: The treated patients took part in an open-label pilot trial in which moderate-to-severe alopecia areata was treated with oral tofacitinib at 5 to 10 mg twice daily. Tofacitinib was given for 6 to 18 months, followed by 6 months of follow-up off drug to assess delayed response and recurrence. For the treated patients, the SALT score, which quantifies what percentage of scalp surface area is affected, served as the measure of disease severity. In both human patients and the C3H/HeJ mouse model, the study applied high-throughput TCRbeta sequencing to look at T cell clonal expansion in alopecia areata. Human TCRbeta sequencing covered scalp tissue and sorted CD4+ and CD8+ peripheral blood T cells from patchy and totalis/universalis alopecia areata patients and healthy controls. Biopsies were taken from tofacitinib-treated patients at baseline and at 4 and 24 weeks of treatment, and a later scalp biopsy was taken in several of the tofacitinib-treated patients. Scalp clonality was compared across normal scalp (n=4), patchy alopecia areata scalp (n=8), and alopecia totalis/universalis scalp (n=8). RNA was obtained with the PAXgene miRNA kit for fixed scalp, the miRNeasy kit for PBMCs, and the RNeasy kit for mouse skin. Amplification of TCRbeta CDR3 regions was done by immunoSEQ multiplex PCR using 35 Vbeta forward primers and 13 Jbeta reverse primers.

Sample treatment or condition, as interpreted from the label and publication: oral pan-JAK inhibitor, 5-10 mg twice daily. Lesional scalp punch biopsies and peripheral blood were obtained from alopecia areata patients. PBMCs were separated by density centrifugation and stained for CD3, CD4 and CD8, after which CD4+ and CD8+ T cells were sorted on a FACSAria. Here is what the overall study found, with its caveats: During tofacitinib treatment, many expanded lesional clones remained in scalp and blood, and this persistence may partly explain relapse after treatment is stopped. Compared with normal scalp, lesional scalp, particularly in alopecia totalis/universalis, had higher clonality and more expanded CD8+ clones, which suggests antigenic drive. Unlike mouse skin, which is dominated by gammadelta T cells, normal human skin has resident alphabeta T cells that are also sequenced, and this complicates analysis of the scalp TCR repertoire. Shared TCR sequences between patients were less evident than in mice, which may be partly attributable to HLA diversity in the patient population. Tofacitinib significantly lowered scalp clonality and the number of expanded CD8+ clones among the top 100 scalp clones. Because the treated cohort was small and included a single nonresponder, larger studies are needed to assess links between baseline CD8+ expansion and response.

Libraries were built with the immunoSEQ multiplex PCR assay. RNA was extracted from all samples and reverse transcribed into cDNA, which served as template for TCR sequencing. SuperScript III was used for first-strand cDNA synthesis, primed with a 2:1 mix of oligo-dT and random hexamers. A synthetic immune receptor repertoire was used to measure amplification bias, and any remaining bias was corrected computationally. The paper's data handling went like this. After raw reads were preprocessed to remove errors, the CDR3 was defined following IMGT conventions as running from the conserved cysteine to phenylalanine. To get clonality, Shannon entropy was normalized by log2 of the number of productive unique TCRs and the result was subtracted from 1. Whether each scalp clone was CD4 or CD8 was inferred by checking scalp TCRbeta sequences against the CD4 and CD8 repertoires from sorted blood. The source is immuneACCESS, and TCRdb retained only in-frame sequences with V and J called. Part of the clones is not carried over; for the studies checked, unresolved V genes explain less than half of this, and the remainder is unexplained. The V and J calls and the clone size are those of that table, but D and trimming were determined from the DNA. The sample records more than 200,000 clones, approximately 40% of which are singletons. The top ten constitute approximately 2.9% of the sample.

At the junction V is shortened by 5 bases and J by 7 bases; bases outside the gene matches: 9. The CDR3 sequence holds 16 residues, the cysteine and phenylalanine included. Only the CDR3 DNA stays, 48 bases, in frame from base 1. CDR1 and CDR2 (SNHLY, FYNNEI) derive from the germline V gene. Note on this clone: It has no known antigen specificity. No base quality information exists; no much larger clone differs at one position.

In this chain, TRBV2 is recombined with TRBJ2-1; the junction holds 12 bases that match TRBD1. The clonotype originates from a human donor with alopecia areata. The material was CD4+ T cells sorted from blood, obtained at approximately week 36, from a patient treated with tofacitinib. The nucleotides read TGTGCCAGCAGTATCACCGGGACAGGGGGCGGGAATGAGCAGTTCTTC. Its protein product is CASSITGTGGGNEQFF.